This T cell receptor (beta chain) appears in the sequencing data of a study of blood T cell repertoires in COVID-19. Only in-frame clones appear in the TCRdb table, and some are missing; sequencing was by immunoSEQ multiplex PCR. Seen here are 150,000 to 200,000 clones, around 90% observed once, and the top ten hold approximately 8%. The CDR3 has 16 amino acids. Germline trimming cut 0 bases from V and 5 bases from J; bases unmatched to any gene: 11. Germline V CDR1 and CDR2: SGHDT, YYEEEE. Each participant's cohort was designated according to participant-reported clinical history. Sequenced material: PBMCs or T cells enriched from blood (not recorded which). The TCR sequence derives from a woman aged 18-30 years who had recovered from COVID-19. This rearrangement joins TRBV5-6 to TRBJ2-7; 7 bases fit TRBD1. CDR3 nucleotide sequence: TGTGCCAGCAGCTTGGCCGCGACAGGGTTAAGGAACGAGCAGTACTTC. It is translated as CASSLAATGLRNEQYF.